These 27 T cell receptor beta chains share one sample of origin, sequenced in a study of blood T cells in healthy people across ages. The authors ran a second PCR of roughly 6 to 12 cycles using a sample-barcoded 5' primer and a J-beta primer mix. TCRdb re-derived calls from the 5' RACE reads in MiXCR, one entry per CDR3 protein. The table records 1 million or so distinct CDR3 sequences, around 25% of them present only once. These data also formed part of another study, on T cells of mothers and their children.

Input material: blood. These receptors were taken from a girl aged 2 to 9 in good health.

J is TRBJ2-7 and V is TRBV28; D gene unclear. The CDR3 runs to 11 residues. V was trimmed by 10 bases and J by 2 bases, leaving 9 bases between them. Germline CDR1 is MDHEN and CDR2 is SYDVKM. The CDR3 spells CATDTAYEQYF. For the CDR3, the DNA is TGTGCCACAGACACCGCCTACGAGCAGTACTTC.

This clonotype was seen only a few times. The chain uses TRBV18 and TRBJ2-1; D ambiguous. The CDR3 spans 16 residues. The germline gives CDR1 KGHSH, CDR2 LQKENI. V was clipped by 3 bases and J by 1 base, with 13 bases between them. The CDR3 reads CASSPPSGPSYNEQFF. The CDR3 DNA reads as TGTGCCAGCTCACCCCCTTCCGGGCCTTCCTACAATGAGCAGTTCTTC.

In this sample, this clonotype turned up many times. The CDR3 DNA reads TGTGCCAGTACCATAGCCAAAAACATTCAGTACTTC. Translating gives CASTIAKNIQYF. The gene calls are TRBV28 and TRBJ2-4, with D unclear. Germline V lookup: CDR1 MDHEN, CDR2 SYDVKM. There are 12 residues in the CDR3. Trimming took off 9 bases at V and 0 bases at J, with 6 bases between the two ends.

This clonotype was counted between two and nine times. One junction end does not reproduce the germline sequence, and a read error may be involved. The V gene is TRBV20-1, the J gene TRBJ1-1, with D possibly matching TRBD1 (6 bases). Germline V gene data show CDR1 as DFQATT and CDR2 as SNEGSKA (reference sequence). This CDR3 spans 18 amino acids. The CDR3 loop is CSARDVLNPGAIQSEAFF. In DNA, the CDR3 is TGCAGTGCTAGGGATGTGCTAAACCCAGGGGCGATTCAGTCTGAAGCGTTCTTT.

This clonotype has only a few counts. The V and J genes are TRBV6-5 and TRBJ1-3; D might be TRBD1 (6 bases). Germline-derived CDR1 and CDR2 are MNHEY and SVGAGI. With 6 bases removed from V and 5 bases from J, the gap between germline ends came to 14 bases. The CDR3 totals 14 residues. The CDR3 DNA reads as TGTGCCAGCAGGCCCCGGGGGGCCAGAAACACCATATATTTT. Translated, it gives CASRPRGARNTIYF.

This chain links TRBV11-3 with TRBJ2-7; the D gene is possibly TRBD2 (6 bases). Germline V lookup: CDR1 SGHNT, CDR2 YENEEA. The CDR3 has 16 residues. V shed 2 bases and J shed 0 bases, with 14 bases lying between them. The CDR3 nucleotides read TGTGCCAGCAGCTTATTAGGACGGGAGAGCTCCTACGAGCAGTACTTC. Protein sequence: CASSLLGRESSYEQYF.

CDR3 sequence reads: CAISDRGANTGELFF. CDR3 coding DNA: TGTGCCATCAGTGATCGGGGGGCAAACACCGGGGAGCTGTTTTTT. The genes are TRBV10-3 and TRBJ2-2, with D perhaps matching TRBD2 (7 bases). CDR3 length: 15 residues. Germline CDR1 is ENHRY and CDR2 is SYGVKD. Trimming shortened V by 3 bases and J by 2 bases, and 10 bases separated the two germline ends.

Details on this clonotype: One base away lies a much larger clone, so this may be a sequencing read error. The chain joins TRBV14 to TRBJ1-1; D remains unclear. Looked up from germline, CDR1 is SGHDN and CDR2 is FVKESK. This CDR3 is built from 10 residues. CDR3 DNA: TGTGCCAGCTCGGGCGGTGAAGCTTTGTTT. This gives the protein CASSGGEALF.

This clonotype was observed a handful of times. V and J are TRBV7-3 and TRBJ2-3; 11 bases align to TRBD2. This CDR3 is 15 amino acids long. Germline values: CDR1 SGHTA, CDR2 FQGTGA. With 6 bases clipped from V and 6 bases from J, the junction kept 8 bases outside the gene matches. DNA of the CDR3: TGTGCCAGCAGGAAAACTAGCGGGAGAACGGATACGCAGTATTTT. This codes for CASRKTSGRTDTQYF.

This clonotype was seen more than once but under ten times. The chain couples TRBV12-3 or TRBV12-4 to TRBJ1-6, with unresolved D. Trimming removed 8 bases from V and 9 bases from J, with 23 bases in between. The CDR3 sequence is 16 residues long. CDR3 sequence (DNA): TGTGCCAGCGTGGGCCTTAAGGAGGGTATCGGTTCACCCCTCCACTTT. It specifies CASVGLKEGIGSPLHF.

The chain employs TRBV18 and TRBJ2-1; the match to TRBD2 covers 13 bases. The length of the CDR3 is 15 residues. V gave up 3 bases and J gave up 5 bases; unmatched junction bases: 1. Germline V gene lookup returns CDR1 KGHSH and CDR2 LQKENI. The CDR3 loop reads CASSPGLAGHNEQFF. The CDR3 DNA reads TGTGCCAGCTCACCGGGACTAGCGGGGCACAATGAGCAGTTCTTC.

This rearrangement joins TRBV28 to TRBJ1-1; D unresolved. Germline V gives CDR1 MDHEN, CDR2 SYDVKM. Trimming stripped 9 bases from V and 4 bases from J, with 15 bases between. The CDR3 contains 13 residues. Here the CDR3 reads CASNFALSTEAFF. The CDR3 region has the DNA TGTGCCAGTAACTTTGCGTTGAGCACTGAAGCTTTCTTT.

This clonotype appeared a few times. This chain links TRBV25-1 with TRBJ1-2; TRBD1 agrees at 11 bases. There are 14 residues in the CDR3. CDR1 is MGHDK and CDR2 is SYGVNS in the germline V gene. V dropped 11 bases and J dropped 8; count of bases not matched to a gene: 13. CDR3 sequence reads: CASYQDRGRGGYTF. The CDR3 bases are TGTGCCTCTTACCAGGACAGGGGGCGTGGAGGCTACACCTTC.

This clonotype was seen only a few times. This chain uses TRBV29-1 with TRBJ2-1; D may be TRBD1 or TRBD2 (5 bases each). Looked up from germline, CDR1 is SQVTM and CDR2 is ANQGSEA. The CDR3 has 16 amino acids. Trimming removed 2 bases from V and 0 bases from J, with 14 bases in between. This CDR3 reads CSVENGARSSYNEQFF. In DNA, the CDR3 is TGCAGCGTTGAAAACGGGGCCCGGAGCTCCTACAATGAGCAGTTCTTC.

This clonotype was found a few times. V is TRBV12-3 or TRBV12-4 and J is TRBJ2-6; 13 bases map to TRBD2. V lost 6 bases and J lost 4; bases outside the gene matches: 9. The CDR3 is 18 amino acids. CDR3 loop: CASSQPGLAGPGANVLTF. CDR3 nucleotides: TGTGCCAGCAGCCAACCGGGACTAGCGGGACCCGGGGCCAACGTCCTGACTTTC.

The V gene is TRBV13, the J gene TRBJ2-5, with 10 nucleotides matching TRBD1. The CDR3 spans 16 residues. Looked up from germline, CDR1 is PRHDT and CDR2 is FYEKMQ (reference sequence). Trimming cost V 5 bases and J 3 bases; bases outside gene matches: 9. The CDR3 loop reads CASSLEGQGPKETQYF. The CDR3 region has the DNA TGTGCCAGCAGCCTAGAGGGACAGGGGCCCAAAGAGACCCAGTACTTC.

The V call is TRBV7-2, the J call TRBJ2-5; TRBD1 aligns across 8 bases. Near its end, the DNA agrees better with TRBJ2-7, so the J call may be wrong. The CDR3 covers 18 residues. Germline lookup yields CDR1 SGHTA and CDR2 FQGNSA. The CDR3 loop is CASSLTGGPTLYFAEQYF. The CDR3 DNA sequence: TGTGCCAGCAGCTTAACAGGGGGGCCTACCTTGTACTTCGCCGAGCAGTACTTC.

The chain uses TRBV27 and TRBJ2-5; TRBD2 is a possible D gene (7 bases). Near its end, the DNA agrees better with TRBJ2-1, so the J call may be wrong. Per germline, CDR1 MNHEY and CDR2 SMNVEV (reference sequence). This CDR3 has 14 amino acids. CDR3 residues: CASSTGGPFNEQFF. The CDR3 nucleotides are TGTGCCAGCTCAACGGGGGGCCCTTTCAATGAGCAGTTCTTC.

The genes are TRBV20-1 and TRBJ2-7; no clear D gene. Per germline, CDR1 DFQATT and CDR2 SNEGSKA (reference sequence). V shed 6 bases and J shed 2 bases, with 17 bases lying between them. The CDR3 has 14 amino acids. CDR3 in amino acids: CSATDKLLPYEQYF. The CDR3 DNA follows: TGCAGTGCAACCGACAAGCTCCTTCCCTACGAGCAGTACTTC.

The chain recombines TRBV7-2 with TRBJ2-2; no reliable D call. V was cut by 2 bases and J by 7 bases, with 11 bases left in between. The germline gives CDR1 SGHTA, CDR2 FQGNSA. The CDR3 sequence is 14 residues long. The CDR3 spells CASSLSAPHGELFF. CDR3 bases: TGTGCCAGCAGCTTAAGCGCACCTCACGGGGAGCTGTTTTTT.

In its sample, this clonotype was seen a few times. This chain joins TRBV29-1 and TRBJ2-7; D call uncertain. The germline gives CDR1 SQVTM, CDR2 ANQGSEA. Trimming took off 6 bases at V and 4 bases at J, with 13 bases between the two ends. CDR3 length: 12 residues. CDR3 DNA sequence: TGCAGCGTCTCATCTCAAGAATACGAGCAGTACTTC. It specifies CSVSSQEYEQYF.

The genes are TRBV29-1 and TRBJ2-2; 8 nucleotides agree with TRBD1. V shed 1 base and J 4 bases; nucleotides not matched to a gene: 2. Germline CDR1 SQVTM, CDR2 ANQGSEA. This CDR3 is 14 amino acids long. The CDR3, as DNA: TGCAGCGTTGAAGGGACAGGGTCCACCGGGGAGCTGTTTTTT. It encodes CSVEGTGSTGELFF.

The V gene is TRBV12-3 or TRBV12-4, the J gene TRBJ1-5; the match to TRBD1 covers 7 bases. The CDR3 runs 18 residues. The V gene end was trimmed by 3 bases and the J gene end by 2 bases; junction bases not matched to a gene: 13. CDR3 amino acids: CASSLGMRQGGGNQPQHF. CDR3 bases: TGTGCCAGCAGTTTGGGTATGAGGCAGGGGGGTGGCAATCAGCCCCAGCATTTT.

This clonotype showed up just a few times. This chain joins TRBV7-6 and TRBJ1-1, with D uncertain. The V gene lost 5 bases and the J gene lost 7 bases, with 8 bases spanning the gap. The CDR3 is made up of 11 amino acids. Per the germline V gene, CDR1 is SGHVS and CDR2 is FNYEAQ. CDR3 nucleotide sequence: TGTGCCAGCAGCATGGAGAATGAAGCTTTCTTT. Protein sequence: CASSMENEAFF.

In this sample, this clonotype turned up a few times. The V gene is TRBV29-1, the J gene TRBJ2-4, with D perhaps given as TRBD1 or TRBD2 (5 bases each). Germline lookup yields CDR1 SQVTM and CDR2 ANQGSEA. The CDR3 consists of 14 residues. The V gene lost 0 bases and the J gene lost 5 bases, with 11 bases spanning the gap. CDR3 residues: CSVEERGIENIQYF. Written as DNA, the CDR3 is TGCAGCGTTGAAGAGAGGGGAATAGAAAACATTCAGTACTTC.

This clonotype was seen only a few times. Relative to the germline gene, one junction end is altered; a read error may explain this. This chain connects TRBV5-1 to TRBJ2-1; TRBD2 matches 11 bases. CDR1 and CDR2 from the germline V gene are SGHRS and YFSETQ. This CDR3 is 15 amino acids long. The DNA for the CDR3 is TGCGCCGGCAGCTTTAGCGGGAGGGCCTACAATGAGCAGTTCTTC. This translates into CAGSFSGRAYNEQFF.

V usage is TRBV12-3 or TRBV12-4 and J usage is TRBJ2-2; 8 positions agree with TRBD2. Germline trimming cut 6 bases from V and 6 bases from J; bases unmatched to any gene: 6. This CDR3 spans 14 amino acids. CDR3 nucleotides: TGTGCCAGCAGCTACGGACTAGCTGCCGGGGAGCTGTTTTTT. Amino acid sequence: CASSYGLAAGELFF.